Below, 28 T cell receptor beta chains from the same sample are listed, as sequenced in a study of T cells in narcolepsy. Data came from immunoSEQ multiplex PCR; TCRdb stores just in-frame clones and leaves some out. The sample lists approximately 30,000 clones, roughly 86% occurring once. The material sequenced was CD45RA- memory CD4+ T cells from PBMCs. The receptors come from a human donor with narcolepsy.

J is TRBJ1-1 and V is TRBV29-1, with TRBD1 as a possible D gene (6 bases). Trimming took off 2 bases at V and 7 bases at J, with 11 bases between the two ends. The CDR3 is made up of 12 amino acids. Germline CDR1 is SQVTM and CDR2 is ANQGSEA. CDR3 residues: CSVEKGGGEAFF. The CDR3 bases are TGCAGCGTTGAAAAGGGGGGAGGTGAAGCTTTCTTT.

The CDR3 coding sequence is TGTGCCAGCAGGAAGACTAGCGGGGAAGGCATACTTAACAATGAGCAGTTCTTC. This gives the protein CASRKTSGEGILNNEQFF. The rearrangement uses TRBV2 and TRBJ2-1, with 11 bases identical to TRBD2. The germline V gene has CDR1 SNHLY and CDR2 FYNNEI. V trimming: 6 bases; J trimming: 5 bases; junction bases outside the gene matches: 15. The CDR3 runs to 18 residues.

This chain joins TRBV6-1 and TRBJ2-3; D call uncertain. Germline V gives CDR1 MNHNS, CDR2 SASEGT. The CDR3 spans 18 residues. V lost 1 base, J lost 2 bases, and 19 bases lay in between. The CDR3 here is CASSEGSSSVTYTDTQYF. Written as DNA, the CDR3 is TGTGCCAGCAGTGAAGGGTCTTCGTCAGTTACCTACACAGATACGCAGTATTTT.

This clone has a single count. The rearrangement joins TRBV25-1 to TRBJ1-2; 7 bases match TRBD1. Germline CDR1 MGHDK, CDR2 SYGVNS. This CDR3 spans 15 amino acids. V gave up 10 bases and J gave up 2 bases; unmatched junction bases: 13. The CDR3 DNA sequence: TGTGCCACCTCACTTGGGACAGCCTTAAACTATGGCTACACCTTC. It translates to CATSLGTALNYGYTF.

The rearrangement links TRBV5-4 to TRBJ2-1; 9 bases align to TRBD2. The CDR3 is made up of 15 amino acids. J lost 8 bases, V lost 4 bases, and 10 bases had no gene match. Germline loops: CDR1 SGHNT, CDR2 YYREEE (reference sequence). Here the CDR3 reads CASSHASGKVYEQFF. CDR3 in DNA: TGTGCCAGCAGCCATGCTAGCGGGAAGGTATATGAGCAGTTCTTC.

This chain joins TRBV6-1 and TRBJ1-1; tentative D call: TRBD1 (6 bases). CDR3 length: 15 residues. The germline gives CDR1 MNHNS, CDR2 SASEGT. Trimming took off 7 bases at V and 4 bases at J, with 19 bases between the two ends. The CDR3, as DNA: TGTGCCAGCACCAGGGGTATGTGGGGGGGCACTGAAGCTTTCTTT. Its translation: CASTRGMWGGTEAFF.

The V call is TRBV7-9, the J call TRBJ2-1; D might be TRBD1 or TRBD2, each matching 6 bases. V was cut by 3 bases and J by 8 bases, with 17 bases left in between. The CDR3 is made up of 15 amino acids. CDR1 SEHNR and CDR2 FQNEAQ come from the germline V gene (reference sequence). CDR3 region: CASSFLPGARDEQFF. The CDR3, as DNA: TGTGCCAGCAGCTTTTTACCGGGGGCCCGCGATGAGCAGTTCTTC.

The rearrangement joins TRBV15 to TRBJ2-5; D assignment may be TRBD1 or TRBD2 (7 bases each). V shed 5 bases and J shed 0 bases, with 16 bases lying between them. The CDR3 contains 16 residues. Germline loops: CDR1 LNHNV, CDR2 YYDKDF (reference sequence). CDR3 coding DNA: TGTGCCACCAGCGTCAGACAGGGAGGGTACCAAGAGACCCAGTACTTC. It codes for CATSVRQGGYQETQYF.

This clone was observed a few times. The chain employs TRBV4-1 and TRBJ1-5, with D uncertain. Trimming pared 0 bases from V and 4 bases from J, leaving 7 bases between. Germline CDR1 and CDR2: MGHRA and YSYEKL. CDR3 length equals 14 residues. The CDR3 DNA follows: TGCGCCAGCAGCCAAGAGTCGGGAAATCAGCCCCAGCATTTT. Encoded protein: CASSQESGNQPQHF.

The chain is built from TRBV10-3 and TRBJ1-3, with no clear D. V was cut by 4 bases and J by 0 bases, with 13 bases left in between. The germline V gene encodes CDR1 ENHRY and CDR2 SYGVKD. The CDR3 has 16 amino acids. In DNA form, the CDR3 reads TGTGCCATCAGTGCTCAAGGACTGAACTCTGGAAACACCATATATTTT. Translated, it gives CAISAQGLNSGNTIYF.

The CDR3 here is CASSYGQKETQYF. In nucleotides, the CDR3 is TGTGCCAGCAGCTATGGACAGAAAGAGACCCAGTACTTC. This sequence joins TRBV5-6 and TRBJ2-5, with D possibly being TRBD1 (6 bases). Germline CDR1 and CDR2: SGHDT and YYEEEE. V was trimmed by 3 bases and J by 3 bases, leaving 9 bases between them. The CDR3 covers 13 residues.

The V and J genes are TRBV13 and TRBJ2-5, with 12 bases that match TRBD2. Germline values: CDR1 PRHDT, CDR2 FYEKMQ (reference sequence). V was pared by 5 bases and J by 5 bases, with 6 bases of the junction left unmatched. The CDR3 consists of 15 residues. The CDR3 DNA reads TGTGCCAGCAGCCGGACTAGCGGGGCGAGGGAGACCCAGTACTTC. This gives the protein CASSRTSGARETQYF.

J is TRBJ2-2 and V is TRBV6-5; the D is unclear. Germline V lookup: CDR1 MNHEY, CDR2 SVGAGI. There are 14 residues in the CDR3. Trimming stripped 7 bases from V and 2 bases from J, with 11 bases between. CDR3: CASKVTANTGELFF. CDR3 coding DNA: TGTGCCAGCAAAGTAACAGCTAACACCGGGGAGCTGTTTTTT.

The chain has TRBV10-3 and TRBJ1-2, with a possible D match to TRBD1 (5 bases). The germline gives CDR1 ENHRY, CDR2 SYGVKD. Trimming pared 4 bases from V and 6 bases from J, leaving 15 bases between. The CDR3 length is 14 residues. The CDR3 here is CAISASGLSDGYTF. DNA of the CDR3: TGTGCCATCAGTGCTTCAGGGTTGTCGGATGGCTACACCTTC.

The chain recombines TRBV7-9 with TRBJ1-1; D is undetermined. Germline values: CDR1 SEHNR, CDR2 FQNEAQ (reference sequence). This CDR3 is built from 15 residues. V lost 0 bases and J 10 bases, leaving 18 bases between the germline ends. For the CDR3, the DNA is TGTGCCAGCAGCTTAGCCACCCCCGGCCTCGGGAGAGCTTTCTTT. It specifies CASSLATPGLGRAFF.

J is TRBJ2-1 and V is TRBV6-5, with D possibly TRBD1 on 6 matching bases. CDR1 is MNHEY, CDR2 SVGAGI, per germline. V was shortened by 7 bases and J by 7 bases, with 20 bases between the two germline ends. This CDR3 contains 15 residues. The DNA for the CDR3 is TGTGCCAGCAACCACAACAGGGACCCCCAGAATGAGCAGTTCTTC. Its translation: CASNHNRDPQNEQFF.

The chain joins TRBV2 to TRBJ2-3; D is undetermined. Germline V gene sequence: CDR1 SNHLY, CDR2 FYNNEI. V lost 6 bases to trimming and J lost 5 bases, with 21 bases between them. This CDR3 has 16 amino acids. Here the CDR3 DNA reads TGTGCCAGCAGAAAAACGGGTCGGTCGGACGGAGATACGCAGTATTTT. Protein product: CASRKTGRSDGDTQYF.

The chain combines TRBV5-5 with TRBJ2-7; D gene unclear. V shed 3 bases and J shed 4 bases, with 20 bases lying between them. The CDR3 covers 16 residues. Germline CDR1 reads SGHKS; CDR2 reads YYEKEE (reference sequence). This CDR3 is CASSSFADLWAYEQYF. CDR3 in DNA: TGTGCCAGCAGCTCCTTCGCGGATTTGTGGGCGTACGAGCAGTACTTC.

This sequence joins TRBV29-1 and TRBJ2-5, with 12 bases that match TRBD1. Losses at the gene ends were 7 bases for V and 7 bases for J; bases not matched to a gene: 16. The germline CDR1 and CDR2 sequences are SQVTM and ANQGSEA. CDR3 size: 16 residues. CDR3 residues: CSASTHGTGGAGTQYF. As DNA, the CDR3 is TGCAGCGCCTCAACCCACGGGACAGGGGGCGCGGGGACCCAGTACTTC.

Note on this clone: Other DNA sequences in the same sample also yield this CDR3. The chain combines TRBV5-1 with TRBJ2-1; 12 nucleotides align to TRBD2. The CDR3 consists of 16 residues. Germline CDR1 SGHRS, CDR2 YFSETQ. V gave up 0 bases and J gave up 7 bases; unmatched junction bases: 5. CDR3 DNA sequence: TGCGCCAGCAGCTTGGGGCCTAGCGGGGGGGTGAATGAGCAGTTCTTC. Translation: CASSLGPSGGVNEQFF.

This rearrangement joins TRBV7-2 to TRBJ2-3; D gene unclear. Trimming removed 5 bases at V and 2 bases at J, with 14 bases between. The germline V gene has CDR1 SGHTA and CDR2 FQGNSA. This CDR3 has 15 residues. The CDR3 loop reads CASSPQSRATDTQYF. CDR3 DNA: TGTGCCAGCAGCCCTCAGAGCCGGGCCACAGATACGCAGTATTTT.

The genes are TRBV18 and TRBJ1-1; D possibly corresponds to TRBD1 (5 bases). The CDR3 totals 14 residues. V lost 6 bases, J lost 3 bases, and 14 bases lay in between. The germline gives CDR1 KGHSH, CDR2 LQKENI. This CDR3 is CASSPGWGYTEAFF. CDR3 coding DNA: TGTGCCAGCTCGCCCGGCTGGGGGTACACTGAAGCTTTCTTT.

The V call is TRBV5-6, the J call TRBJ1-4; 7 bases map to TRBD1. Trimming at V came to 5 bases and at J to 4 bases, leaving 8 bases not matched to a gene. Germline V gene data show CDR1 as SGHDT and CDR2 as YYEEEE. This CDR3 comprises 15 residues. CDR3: CASSSTGRFNEKLFF. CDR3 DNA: TGTGCCAGCAGTTCGACAGGGCGCTTTAATGAAAAACTGTTTTTT. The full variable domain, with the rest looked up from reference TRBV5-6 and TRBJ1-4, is DAGVTQSPTHLIKTRGQQVTLRCSPKSGHDTVSWYQQALGQGPQFIFQYYEEEERQRGNFPDRFSGHQFPNYSSELNVNALLLGDSALYLCASSSTGRFNEKLFFGSGTQLSVL.

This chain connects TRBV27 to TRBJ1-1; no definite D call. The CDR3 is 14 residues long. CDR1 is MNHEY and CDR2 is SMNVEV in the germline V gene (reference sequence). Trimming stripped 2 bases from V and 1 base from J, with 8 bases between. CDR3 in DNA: TGTGCCAGCAGTTTAGGGGTTGGGAACACTGAAGCTTTCTTT. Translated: CASSLGVGNTEAFF.

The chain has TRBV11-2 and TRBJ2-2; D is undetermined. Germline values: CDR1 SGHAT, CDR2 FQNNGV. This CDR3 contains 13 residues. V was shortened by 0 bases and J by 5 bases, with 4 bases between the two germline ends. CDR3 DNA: TGTGCCAGCAGCTTAGATCTGACCGGGGAGCTGTTTTTT. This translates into CASSLDLTGELFF.

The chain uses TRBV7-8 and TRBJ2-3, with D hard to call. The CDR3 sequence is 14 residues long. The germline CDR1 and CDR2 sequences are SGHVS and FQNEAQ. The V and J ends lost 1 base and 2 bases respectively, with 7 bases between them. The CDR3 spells CASSLGVPTDTQYF. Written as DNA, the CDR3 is TGTGCCAGCAGCTTAGGTGTACCCACAGATACGCAGTATTTT.

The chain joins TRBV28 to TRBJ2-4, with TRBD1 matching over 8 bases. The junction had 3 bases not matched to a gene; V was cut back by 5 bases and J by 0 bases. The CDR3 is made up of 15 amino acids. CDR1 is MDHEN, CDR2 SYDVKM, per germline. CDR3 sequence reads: CASSDRGLAKNIQYF. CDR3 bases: TGTGCCAGCAGTGACAGGGGCTTAGCCAAAAACATTCAGTACTTC.

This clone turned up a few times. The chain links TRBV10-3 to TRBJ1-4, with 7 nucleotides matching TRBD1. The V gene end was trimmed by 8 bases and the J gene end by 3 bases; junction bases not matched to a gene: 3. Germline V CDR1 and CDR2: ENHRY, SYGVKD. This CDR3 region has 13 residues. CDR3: CAIGDSPNEKLFF. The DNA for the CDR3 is TGTGCCATCGGGGACAGCCCTAATGAAAAACTGTTTTTT.